This T cell receptor (beta chain) was sequenced in a study of blood T cell repertoires in COVID-19 (dated by TCRdb to between 2020 and 2021). Background on the whole study: Samples from collaborators originated in the United States, Italy and Spain and spanned both the acute and convalescent phases of COVID-19. The prospective study material was composed of cDNA or gDNA derived from T cells, B-cell-depleted T cells, or PBMCs. The sample metadata nearly always contained a de-identified subject ID, COVID-19 status, age in years and sex. The samples were drawn from the first 160 participants of the ongoing ImmuneRACE study and from about 1,200 subjects provided by 6 global collaborators. The repertoires were released in a freely available public database meant as a resource for research on the immune response to SARS-CoV-2. The dataset comprised deeply sampled blood TCRbeta repertoires from subjects exposed to, actively infected with, or recovered from COVID-19. Where available, HLA class I and class II types were obtained from metadata supplied by the sample provider rather than from assay-based typing.

The immunoSEQ Assay, a bias-controlled multiplex PCR, was used to amplify TCRbeta CDR3 regions from genomic DNA. In the authors' own workflow: The number of nucleated cells in each sample was estimated from the amplification of reference gene primers within the assay. To quantify the absolute abundance of each unique TCRbeta CDR3 rearrangement, sequence reads were collapsed and filtered. For each sample, productive Simpson clonality was calculated by taking the square root of Simpson's diversity index across productive rearrangements. TCRdb re-hosts the immuneACCESS table, in-frame sequences only. Its copies lack some clones; in the studies checked, an unresolved V gene accounts for under half of them, and the cause for the rest is not known. From that table come the V and J calls and clone size; the DNA was used to work out D and trimming. The sample table lists under 250,000 clones, roughly four fifths of them with a count of one. About 12% of the sample is taken by the ten largest.

The germline V gene provides CDR1 SGHRS and CDR2 YFSETQ. The CDR3 holds 16 amino acids from the cysteine to the phenylalanine. The entry retains the CDR3 DNA only, 48 bases that are in frame from base 1. V loses 0 bases of germline sequence and J loses 0 bases, and the interval between the two ends is 12 bases. The collaborating institutions used their own protocols to collect whole blood in K2EDTA tubes. Collaborator samples were shipped for TCRbeta analysis as frozen whole blood, isolated PBMCs, or DNA extracted from either sample type. Overall study results and their limits: How much clinical and demographic metadata was included differed by source and by participant, and the metadata was provided uncurated.

About this clone: Its antigen is not yet known. Base qualities are not at hand, and no much larger clone is one base apart.

This clonotype originated in a woman aged 35 to 49 with acute or convalescent COVID-19. The sequence is built from TRBV5-1 and TRBJ1-1, with the D gene too uncertain to name. Sample: peripheral blood. The CDR3 region: CASSLGWELLNTEAFF. The DNA is as follows: TGCGCCAGCAGCTTGGGATGGGAGCTCTTGAACACTGAAGCTTTCTTT.